A single sample is the source of the 21 T cell receptor beta chains below, sequenced in a study of regulatory T cells in long-lasting Graves disease. Combining iRepertoire HTBI primers with Arm-PCR of CDR3 regions, the authors built TCR beta libraries. Using its own MiXCR run on the multiplex PCR reads, TCRdb lists one record per CDR3 protein. The repertoire holds about 310,000 distinct CDR3 sequences, with more than 20% as singletons. The time point denotes: persistent/refractory GD, antithyroid drugs over 5 years with positive TRAb. From PBMCs, RNA was extracted and then used to make the TCR library. The sequenced sample was peripheral blood mononuclear cells (PBMCs), obtained when the disease was refractory, from a patient treated with antithyroid drugs. The source of these receptors is a female donor with Graves disease.

In this sample, this clonotype turned up a few times. This sequence joins TRBV9 and TRBJ2-5; D remains unclear. Trimming pared 4 bases from V and 3 bases from J, leaving 10 bases between. CDR1 is SGDLS, CDR2 YYNGEE, per germline. This CDR3 is built from 13 residues. The chain's CDR3 is CASSPRDEETQYF. For the CDR3, the DNA is TGTGCCAGCAGCCCCCGTGACGAAGAGACCCAGTACTTC.

The chain joins TRBV29-1 to TRBJ2-2; 8 bases are shared with TRBD2. V lost 6 bases and J lost 5; bases outside the gene matches: 8. This CDR3 spans 14 amino acids. Looked up from germline, CDR1 is SQVTM and CDR2 is ANQGSEA. This CDR3 reads CSVKLAGGTGELFF. The CDR3 DNA reads as TGCAGCGTGAAGCTAGCGGGTGGAACCGGGGAGCTGTTTTTT.

The CDR3 is CASSLGDQRHEQYF. In DNA, the CDR3 is TGTGCCAGCAGCTTAGGGGACCAGCGACACGAGCAGTACTTC. The chain joins TRBV7-2 to TRBJ2-7; D may correspond to TRBD1 or TRBD2 (5 bases each). Germline V gene data show CDR1 as SGHTA and CDR2 as FQGNSA. Trimming cost V 1 base and J 5 bases, with 12 bases left between them. The CDR3 extends over 14 amino acids.

This clonotype was counted ten times or more. This rearrangement joins TRBV20-1 to TRBJ2-7; weak D call: TRBD1 (6 bases). The V gene's germline CDR1 is DFQATT and CDR2 SNEGSKA (reference sequence). V lost 5 bases to trimming and J lost 5 bases, with 13 bases between them. The CDR3 runs 12 residues. DNA for the CDR3: TGCAGTGCTGCCGACAGGAGCGACGAGCAGTACTTC. Translating it yields CSAADRSDEQYF.

This clonotype was seen a handful of times. V gene TRBV6-1 combines with J gene TRBJ1-3, with TRBD1 matching over 8 bases. Germline V gives CDR1 MNHNS, CDR2 SASEGT. With 6 bases clipped from V and 15 bases from J, the junction kept 13 bases outside the gene matches. This CDR3 is built from 13 residues. The DNA for the CDR3 is TGTGCCAGCAGGCTCTCAAGGGGACAGGAGGAATATTTT. Its translation is CASRLSRGQEEYF.

This clonotype has at least ten counts. The chain carries TRBV6-1 and TRBJ1-2; D unclear. The CDR3 length is 18 residues. The V gene lost 2 bases and the J gene lost 0 bases, with 19 bases spanning the gap. Germline V gives CDR1 MNHNS, CDR2 SASEGT. The CDR3 loop is CASSETFWARPPNYGYTF. CDR3 DNA: TGTGCCAGCAGTGAAACGTTTTGGGCGCGCCCCCCTAACTATGGCTACACCTTC.

This clonotype was observed many times. V gene TRBV2 combines with J gene TRBJ2-1; D is perhaps TRBD1 (5 bases). Trimming stripped 8 bases from V and 9 bases from J, with 14 bases between. Germline CDR1 is SNHLY and CDR2 is FYNNEI. There are 12 residues in the CDR3. The CDR3 spells CASGARTIEQFF. CDR3 DNA sequence: TGTGCCAGCGGCGCGAGGACAATTGAGCAGTTCTTC. Supplemented by reference TRBV2 and TRBJ2-1, the full variable domain reads EPEVTQTPSHQVTQMGQEVILRCVPISNHLYFYWYRQILGQKVEFLVSFYNNEISEKSEIFDDQFSVERPDGSNFTLKIRSTKLEDSAMYFCASGARTIEQFFGPGTRLTVL.

The rearrangement joins TRBV11-2 to TRBJ2-7; 7 nucleotides align to TRBD1. V lost 3 bases, J lost 0 bases, and 2 bases stayed unmatched. CDR1 and CDR2 from the germline V gene are SGHAT and FQNNGV. The CDR3 consists of 14 residues. CDR3 sequence: CASSFGQDSYEQYF. The DNA for the CDR3 is TGTGCCAGCAGCTTTGGACAGGACTCCTACGAGCAGTACTTC.

In this sample, this clonotype turned up many times. This chain joins TRBV11-2 and TRBJ1-4; no clear D gene. The CDR3 is 13 residues long. V was shortened by 0 bases and J by 8 bases, with 7 bases between the two germline ends. Germline CDR1 is SGHAT and CDR2 is FQNNGV. The CDR3 DNA follows: TGTGCCAGCAGCTTAGAGTGGCGAGAAAAACTGTTTTTT. Translated, it gives CASSLEWREKLFF.

In this sample, this clonotype turned up many times. This chain connects TRBV11-2 to TRBJ1-4; D call uncertain. Germline values: CDR1 SGHAT, CDR2 FQNNGV. The CDR3 has 15 residues. V gave up 2 bases and J gave up 0 bases, with 7 bases separating them. CDR3 protein: CASSLSGTTNEKLFF. DNA of the CDR3: TGTGCCAGCAGCTTATCCGGGACAACTAATGAAAAACTGTTTTTT.

V usage is TRBV7-9 and J usage is TRBJ2-1; D call uncertain. The germline CDR1 and CDR2 sequences are SEHNR and FQNEAQ (reference sequence). The CDR3 runs 12 residues. Trimming removed 1 base from V and 8 bases from J, with 6 bases in between. CDR3 DNA sequence: TGTGCCAGCAGCTTAGTAGCCCATGAGCAGTTCTTC. It encodes CASSLVAHEQFF.

On this clonotype itself: This may arise from a read error, as a much more abundant clone is one base away. The CDR3 loop is CAGRQGSGGYTF. The CDR3, as DNA: TGTGCCGGCAGACAGGGTTCTGGTGGCTACACCTTC. J is TRBJ1-2 and V is TRBV12-3 or TRBV12-4; 7 positions agree with TRBD1. The CDR3 is 12 amino acids.

The genes are TRBV5-6 and TRBJ1-3; D ambiguous. Trimming shortened V by 1 base and J by 15 bases, and 20 bases separated the two germline ends. The CDR3 contains 14 residues. Germline V lookup: CDR1 SGHDT, CDR2 YYEEEE. The CDR3 reads CASSLRVREKHRYF. CDR3 nucleotides: TGTGCCAGCAGCTTGAGAGTGCGTGAGAAACACCGATATTTT.

This rearrangement joins TRBV7-2 to TRBJ1-2, with D uncertain. Germline assignment: CDR1 SGHTA and CDR2 FQGNSA. The CDR3 spans 15 residues. V was pared by 1 base and J by 10 bases, with 19 bases between. The CDR3 bases are TGTGCCAGCAGCTTAGTGGAGGGAATCATGGGGTCCTACACCTTC. Its protein product is CASSLVEGIMGSYTF.

The chain recombines TRBV3-1 with TRBJ1-1; 8 nucleotides agree with TRBD1. The CDR3 consists of 13 residues. The germline V gene encodes CDR1 LGHDT and CDR2 YNNKEL (reference sequence). The junction had 3 bases not matched to a gene; V was cut back by 4 bases and J by 5 bases. The CDR3 coding sequence is TGTGCCAGCAGCCCCAGGGGGCTGACTGAAGCTTTCTTT. It specifies CASSPRGLTEAFF.

This clonotype showed up just a few times. V gene TRBV20-1 combines with J gene TRBJ2-2; 9 nucleotides match TRBD1. Germline V lookup: CDR1 DFQATT, CDR2 SNEGSKA (reference sequence). This CDR3 spans 19 amino acids. CDR3 nucleotides: TGCAAAGTCGGAGGATCACGACCGGGACAGGGAAAAAACACCGGGGAGCTGTTTTTT. Translation gives CKVGGSRPGQGKNTGELFF.

This clonotype was detected ten times or more. This chain joins TRBV3-1 and TRBJ2-6; D gene ambiguous. Trimming removed 6 bases at V and 4 bases at J, with 13 bases between. The CDR3 is 15 residues long. Germline lookup yields CDR1 LGHDT and CDR2 YNNKEL (reference sequence). For the CDR3, the DNA is TGTGCCAGCAGAGATATCTTTTCGGGGGCCAACGTCCTGACTTTC. It specifies CASRDIFSGANVLTF.

In this sample, this clonotype turned up many times. The chain uses TRBV28 and TRBJ1-2, with unresolved D. The germline gives CDR1 MDHEN, CDR2 SYDVKM. V lost 6 bases and J 5 bases, leaving 10 bases between the germline ends. The CDR3 contains 12 residues. In DNA form, the CDR3 reads TGTGCCAGCAGGATCTCCCTATATGGCTACACCTTC. It is translated as CASRISLYGYTF.

This clonotype was observed once. The chain uses TRBV19 and TRBJ2-1; TRBD2 aligns across 13 bases. The germline CDR1 and CDR2 sequences are LNHDA and SQIVND (reference sequence). Losses at the gene ends were 7 bases for V and 5 bases for J; bases not matched to a gene: 8. The CDR3 has 16 amino acids. CDR3 DNA sequence: TGTGCCAGTAAGTCCCGTGGACTAGCGGGAGACAATGAGCAGTTCTTC. Protein: CASKSRGLAGDNEQFF.

This clonotype occurred many times. This chain uses TRBV6-1 with TRBJ2-2; D gene unclear. Germline loops: CDR1 MNHNS, CDR2 SASEGT. There are 12 residues in the CDR3. Trimming stripped 6 bases from V and 0 bases from J, with 2 bases between. The CDR3 reads CASRPNTGELFF. CDR3 in DNA: TGTGCCAGCAGGCCGAACACCGGGGAGCTGTTTTTT.

This clonotype showed up just a few times. This sequence joins TRBV9 and TRBJ2-2; 8 bases align to TRBD1. The junction had 6 bases not matched to a gene; V was cut back by 4 bases and J by 1 base. The germline V gene encodes CDR1 SGDLS and CDR2 YYNGEE. The length of the CDR3 is 16 residues. The CDR3: CASSRQGIGNTGELFF. In nucleotides, the CDR3 is TGTGCCAGCAGCCGACAGGGGATAGGGAACACCGGGGAGCTGTTTTTT.